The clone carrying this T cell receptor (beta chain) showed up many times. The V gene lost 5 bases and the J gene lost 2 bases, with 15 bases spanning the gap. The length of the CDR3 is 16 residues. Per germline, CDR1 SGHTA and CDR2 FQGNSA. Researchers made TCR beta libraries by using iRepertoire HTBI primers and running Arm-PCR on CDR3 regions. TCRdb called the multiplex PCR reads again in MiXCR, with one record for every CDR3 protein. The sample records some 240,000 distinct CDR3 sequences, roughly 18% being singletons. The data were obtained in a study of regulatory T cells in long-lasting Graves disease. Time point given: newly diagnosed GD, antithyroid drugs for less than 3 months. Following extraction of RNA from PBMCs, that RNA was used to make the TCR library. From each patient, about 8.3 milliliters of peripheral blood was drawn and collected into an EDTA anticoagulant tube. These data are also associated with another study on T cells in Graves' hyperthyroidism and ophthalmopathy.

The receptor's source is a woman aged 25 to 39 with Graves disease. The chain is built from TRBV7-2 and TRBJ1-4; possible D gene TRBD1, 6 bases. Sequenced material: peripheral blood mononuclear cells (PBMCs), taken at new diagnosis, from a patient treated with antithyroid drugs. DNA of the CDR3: TGTGCCAGCAGCGCCCAACAGGGCGTTACTAATGAAAAACTGTTTTTT. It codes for CASSAQQGVTNEKLFF.